Below, 25 T cell receptor beta chains from the same sample are listed, as sequenced in a study of cytomegalovirus exposure and HLA in healthy donors. The PCR employed 60 Vbeta primers together with 13 Jbeta primers. Produced via immunoSEQ multiplex PCR; TCRdb's table is partial and in-frame only. The sample lists 65,000 to 90,000 clones, almost 85% seen once, with 1.9% in the top ten. Input material: PBMCs. The receptors derive from a man younger than 35 in good health and CMV-seronegative.

V usage is TRBV15 and J usage is TRBJ1-1; D call uncertain. The germline V and J ends were trimmed by 5 bases and 10 bases, with 20 bases remaining between them. This CDR3 is built from 14 residues. The germline gives CDR1 LNHNV, CDR2 YYDKDF (reference sequence). The CDR3 DNA reads TGTGCCACCAGCGCACATGATTCGGGAAGATCAGCTTTCTTT. Translating it yields CATSAHDSGRSAFF.

This clone was recorded only once. CDR3 nucleotides: TGTGCCAGCAACAGGCCCACTGAAGCTTTCTTT. As protein: CASNRPTEAFF. V usage is TRBV2 and J usage is TRBJ1-1; TRBD1 might be the D (5 bases). V was clipped by 7 bases and J by 4 bases, with 7 bases between them. The CDR3 consists of 11 residues. CDR1 and CDR2 from the germline V gene are SNHLY and FYNNEI.

This chain links TRBV5-1 with TRBJ2-3; 8 nucleotides match TRBD2. Germline V CDR1 and CDR2: SGHRS, YFSETQ. The CDR3 spans 17 residues. The V and J ends lost 0 bases and 1 base, in that order; junction bases with no gene match: 7. As DNA, the CDR3 is TGCGCCAGCAGCTTGGTCGTACTAGCGGACGGCACAGATACGCAGTATTTT. Its translation is CASSLVVLADGTDTQYF.

This clone showed up just once. The V and J genes are TRBV6-6 and TRBJ2-7; perhaps TRBD2 as D (6 bases). The CDR3 runs 15 residues. Germline lookup yields CDR1 MNHNY and CDR2 SVGAGI (reference sequence). Trimming pared 6 bases from V and 2 bases from J, leaving 17 bases between. The CDR3 protein is CASSRLAEPAYEQYF. As DNA, the CDR3 is TGTGCCAGCAGCCGATTAGCGGAGCCGGCCTACGAGCAGTACTTC.

The chain combines TRBV27 with TRBJ1-5; no clear D. V was pared by 3 bases and J by 0 bases, with 9 bases between. The CDR3 extends over 15 amino acids. Per germline, CDR1 MNHEY and CDR2 SMNVEV (reference sequence). The CDR3 nucleotides read TGTGCCAGCAGTTTGAACAGTTATAGCAATCAGCCCCAGCATTTT. Its protein product is CASSLNSYSNQPQHF.

Only one count was recorded for this clone. The chain is built from TRBV28 and TRBJ2-2; D uncertain. The length of the CDR3 is 15 residues. Trimming took 3 bases from V and 1 from J, leaving 9 bases between them. Germline V gene sequence: CDR1 MDHEN, CDR2 SYDVKM. CDR3 sequence (DNA): TGTGCCAGCAGTTTCTGGCCAGGGAACACCGGGGAGCTGTTTTTT. Its protein is CASSFWPGNTGELFF. Together with reference TRBV28 and TRBJ2-2, the CDR3 gives the full variable domain: DVKVTQSSRYLVKRTGEKVFLECVQDMDHENMFWYRQDPGLGLRLIYFSYDVKMKEKGDIPEGYSVSREKKERFSLILESASTNQTSMYLCASSFWPGNTGELFFGEGSRLTVL.

This clone was counted between two and nine times. V and J are TRBV4-3 and TRBJ2-1; no clear D gene. The CDR3 has 14 residues. Germline V gene sequence: CDR1 LGHNA, CDR2 YSLEER. Trimming shortened V by 0 bases and J by 7 bases, and 10 bases separated the two germline ends. The CDR3 spells CASSQDLGLNEQFF. The CDR3 bases are TGCGCCAGCAGCCAAGATCTAGGTCTAAATGAGCAGTTCTTC.

DNA of the CDR3: TGTGCCAGCAGCAAGCCCCACAGGGGAACTGAAGCTTTCTTT. Protein product: CASSKPHRGTEAFF. The V gene is TRBV28, the J gene TRBJ1-1; 7 bases map to TRBD1. Germline V gene sequence: CDR1 MDHEN, CDR2 SYDVKM. The V and J ends lost 6 bases and 5 bases, in that order; junction bases with no gene match: 9. The CDR3 loop spans 14 amino acids.

A few counts support this clone. The V gene is TRBV6-5, the J gene TRBJ1-6, with 9 bases lining up with TRBD1. Germline CDR1 is MNHEY and CDR2 is SVGAGI. The CDR3 is made up of 14 amino acids. Unmatched junction bases numbered 5, after V lost 5 bases and J lost 9 bases. CDR3 amino acids: CASSIGQGTSPLHF. In DNA form, the CDR3 reads TGTGCCAGCAGTATCGGACAGGGGACTTCACCCCTCCACTTT.

The chain uses TRBV7-2 and TRBJ2-5; D ambiguous. V lost 4 bases and J lost 5, with 8 bases in between. Looked up from germline, CDR1 is SGHTA and CDR2 is FQGNSA. CDR3 size: 12 residues. The DNA of the CDR3 is TGTGCCAGCAGCTCGACTGGGGAGACCCAGTACTTC. Translation: CASSSTGETQYF.

The gene calls are TRBV5-1 and TRBJ1-1; D is possibly TRBD1 (6 bases). V lost 2 bases and J lost 3, with 11 bases in between. CDR1 is SGHRS and CDR2 is YFSETQ in the germline V gene. The CDR3 runs 14 residues. CDR3 protein: CASSFEGGDTEAFF. CDR3 coding DNA: TGCGCCAGCAGCTTCGAGGGGGGGGACACTGAAGCTTTCTTT.

The chain combines TRBV9 with TRBJ1-6; 9 bases are shared with TRBD1. Germline loops: CDR1 SGDLS, CDR2 YYNGEE. The CDR3 length is 17 residues. The trim removed 2 bases at V and 7 bases at J, leaving 10 bases unmatched. The CDR3 sequence: CASSVNDGQGHNSPLHF. Here the CDR3 DNA reads TGTGCCAGCAGCGTCAACGACGGACAGGGGCACAATTCACCCCTCCACTTT.

The rearrangement uses TRBV7-2 and TRBJ1-5, with 10 positions matching TRBD1. The ends lost 1 base at V and 9 bases at J; junction bases unmatched: 3. The CDR3 has 14 amino acids. Per germline, CDR1 SGHTA and CDR2 FQGNSA. As DNA, the CDR3 is TGTGCCAGCAGCTTAGGGACAGGGGGGTCGCCCCAGCATTTT. Translating it yields CASSLGTGGSPQHF. Filled out from reference TRBV7-2 and TRBJ1-5, the complete variable domain reads GAGVSQSPSNKVTEKGKDVELRCDPISGHTALYWYRQSLGQGLEFLIYFQGNSAPDKSGLPSDRFSAERTGGSVSTLTIQRTQQEDSAVYLCASSLGTGGSPQHFGDGTRLSIL.

V usage is TRBV6-6 and J usage is TRBJ1-2; D call uncertain. The germline V gene encodes CDR1 MNHNY and CDR2 SVGAGI (reference sequence). V shed 6 bases and J shed 0 bases, with 14 bases lying between them. The CDR3 runs 15 residues. CDR3 in DNA: TGTGCCAGCAGCCACTTAGCACATCCTAACTATGGCTACACCTTC. Encoded protein: CASSHLAHPNYGYTF.

The CDR3 DNA sequence: TGTGCCAGCAGCTTGGGCCAGGGAGGATACGAGCAGTACTTC. It is translated as CASSLGQGGYEQYF. The chain couples TRBV5-5 to TRBJ2-7; a possible D gene is TRBD2 (6 bases). Germline V gene data show CDR1 as SGHKS and CDR2 as YYEKEE (reference sequence). CDR3 size: 14 residues. V was cut by 0 bases and J by 4 bases, with 11 bases left in between.

The chain joins TRBV25-1 to TRBJ2-5; the match to TRBD1 covers 7 bases. CDR1 is MGHDK, CDR2 SYGVNS, per germline. The CDR3 consists of 15 residues. J gave up 1 base and V 5 bases, and 7 bases lay outside the gene matches. The CDR3 sequence is CASSQEGQLQETQYF. CDR3 DNA: TGTGCCAGCAGTCAAGAGGGACAGCTCCAAGAGACCCAGTACTTC.

The chain is built from TRBV5-1 and TRBJ2-7; 13 nucleotides match TRBD2. In germline, CDR1 is SGHRS, CDR2 YFSETQ. The CDR3 loop spans 15 amino acids. V was clipped by 0 bases and J by 5 bases; unmatched bases: 2. The CDR3 loop is CASSLETSGRNEQYF. The CDR3 nucleotides are TGCGCCAGCAGCTTGGAGACTAGCGGGAGGAACGAGCAGTACTTC.

The chain has TRBV5-6 and TRBJ2-7; D uncertain. Per the germline V gene, CDR1 is SGHDT and CDR2 is YYEEEE. The CDR3 consists of 18 residues. Trimming removed 3 bases from V and 2 bases from J, with 24 bases in between. CDR3: CASSSFSAGLIRAYEQYF. The CDR3 bases are TGTGCCAGCAGCTCGTTTTCAGCAGGCCTTATTCGAGCCTACGAGCAGTACTTC.

This clone was observed a single time. The gene calls are TRBV30 and TRBJ2-3; 9 bases align to TRBD1. This CDR3 is 14 amino acids long. The V gene's germline CDR1 is GTSNPN and CDR2 SVGIG (reference sequence). The J segment lost 9 bases and the V segment lost 4 bases, leaving 11 bases of the junction unmatched. CDR3 amino acids: CAWTTDRGALTQYF. The DNA for the CDR3 is TGTGCCTGGACCACGGACAGGGGAGCCCTCACGCAGTATTTT.

The chain combines TRBV28 with TRBJ1-3; D is ambiguous. Germline assignment: CDR1 MDHEN and CDR2 SYDVKM. This CDR3 region has 14 residues. V lost 7 bases and J 7 bases, leaving 17 bases between the germline ends. The CDR3 nucleotides read TGTGCCAGCACGGCGGTTGAGAGCGTCAACACCATATATTTT. This gives the protein CASTAVESVNTIYF.

The chain links TRBV4-3 to TRBJ2-7; D is uncertain. The germline V and J ends were trimmed by 0 bases and 3 bases, with 9 bases remaining between them. This CDR3 comprises 14 residues. The germline CDR1 and CDR2 sequences are LGHNA and YSLEER. The CDR3 region is CASSQDVRYYEQYF. CDR3 sequence (DNA): TGCGCCAGCAGCCAAGATGTCAGGTACTACGAGCAGTACTTC.

This clone is medium-sized by share. The V gene is TRBV18, the J gene TRBJ1-1, with 7 bases identical to TRBD1. This CDR3 has 13 amino acids. From germline, CDR1 is KGHSH and CDR2 LQKENI. Trimming cost V 6 bases and J 7 bases; bases outside gene matches: 8. CDR3 coding DNA: TGTGCCAGCTCGGTTAACAGGGGAATTGAAGCTTTCTTT. Its translation is CASSVNRGIEAFF.

The V call is TRBV6-1, the J call TRBJ2-7, with no clear D. The V and J ends lost 11 bases and 2 bases respectively, with 10 bases between them. Germline assignment: CDR1 MNHNS and CDR2 SASEGT. CDR3 length equals 11 residues. The CDR3 nucleotides read TGTGCCTCCGAGGAAACCTACGAGCAGTACTTC. It is translated as CASEETYEQYF.

Turning to this clone: An end of the junction differs from the germline gene, which may be a read error. The chain has TRBV7-9 and TRBJ2-5; 9 nucleotides match TRBD1. CDR3 length: 16 amino acids. CDR1 is SEHNR, CDR2 FQNEAQ, per germline (reference sequence). The CDR3 loop is CSSSLRGTGIQETQYF. The CDR3 nucleotides read TGTTCCAGCAGCCTGCGAGGGACAGGGATACAAGAGACCCAGTACTTC.

The genes are TRBV2 and TRBJ1-1; no definite D call. Germline values: CDR1 SNHLY, CDR2 FYNNEI. The CDR3 extends over 12 amino acids. Between the trimmed V and J ends, which lost 2 bases and 3 bases, there was a span of 4 bases. CDR3 sequence: CASSELHTEAFF. CDR3 sequence (DNA): TGTGCCAGCAGTGAACTACACACTGAAGCTTTCTTT.